Presented here are 5 T cell receptor beta chains from one specimen sequenced in a study of T cell changes during pregnancy in multiple sclerosis (dated by TCRdb to about 2019). Receptors were amplified or captured by the immunoSEQ multiplex PCR assay. Held by TCRdb, this immuneACCESS table contains in-frame sequences only and omits some clones. Under half of the omission traces to an unresolved V gene where checked; the cause of the rest is unknown. In all, the sample holds 65,000 to 90,000 clones, and over 80% of those were seen once. The ten largest clonotypes hold around 3.3% of the sample. Specimen: PBMCs, collected in the first trimester of pregnancy. The receptors stem from a female donor in good health, serving as a control in a pregnancy study. Some clones in this sample may be carry-over from other donors' samples.

The rearrangement joins TRBV19 to TRBJ2-7; 7 bases are a match to TRBD2. Per germline, CDR1 LNHDA and CDR2 SQIVND (reference sequence). CDR3 length equals 15 residues. Losses at the gene ends were 11 bases for V and 0 bases for J; bases not matched to a gene: 13. CDR3 sequence reads: CADGKTGTTSYEQYF. The CDR3 region has the DNA TGTGCCGACGGTAAGACCGGGACTACCTCCTACGAGCAGTACTTC.

This chain connects TRBV6-5 to TRBJ1-3; D remains unclear. The V and J ends lost 5 bases and 0 bases respectively, with 11 bases between them. This CDR3 is built from 15 residues. Germline CDR1 is MNHEY and CDR2 is SVGAGI. The CDR3 sequence: CASSTRGVSGNTIYF. The CDR3 region has the DNA TGTGCCAGCAGTACGCGCGGGGTCTCTGGAAACACCATATATTTT.

The rearrangement joins TRBV7-9 to TRBJ1-1; D might be TRBD1 (5 bases). This CDR3 has 13 residues. The germline V gene encodes CDR1 SEHNR and CDR2 FQNEAQ (reference sequence). Trimming pared 10 bases from V and 4 bases from J, leaving 16 bases between. CDR3 region: CAIQGGGATEAFF. CDR3 DNA sequence: TGTGCCATCCAAGGAGGAGGGGCCACTGAAGCTTTCTTT.

This rearrangement joins TRBV18 to TRBJ1-5; 12 nucleotides line up with TRBD1. Germline V gene data show CDR1 as KGHSH and CDR2 as LQKENI. The CDR3 is made up of 14 amino acids. The trim removed 6 bases at V and 6 bases at J, leaving 3 bases unmatched. This CDR3 is CASSGTGGAQPQHF. The CDR3 bases are TGTGCCAGCTCCGGGACAGGGGGCGCTCAGCCCCAGCATTTT. Using reference TRBV18 and TRBJ1-5 for the parts outside the CDR3, the full variable domain is NAGVMQNPRHLVRRRGQEARLRCSPMKGHSHVYWYRQLPEEGLKFMVYLQKENIIDESGMPKERFSAEFPKEGPSILRIQQVVRGDSAAYFCASSGTGGAQPQHFGDGTRLSIL.

The chain links TRBV6-1 to TRBJ2-7; perhaps TRBD1 as D (5 bases). V lost 7 bases and J 6 bases, leaving 10 bases between the germline ends. This CDR3 has 11 residues. The germline V gene encodes CDR1 MNHNS and CDR2 SASEGT. The CDR3 coding sequence is TGTGCCAGCACAGGGAATGGCGAGCAGTACTTC. As protein: CASTGNGEQYF.